Detailed here is one T cell receptor (beta chain). The protocol was immunoSEQ multiplex PCR, while the TCRdb copy is restricted to in-frame clones and leaves out a portion. The sample holds 15,000 or so clones, 30% seen once. The data were taken from a study of tumour-infiltrating T cells in Burkitt lymphoma. Study information: Overall and progression-free survival were predicted by productive clonality.

Germline V CDR1 and CDR2: SQVTM, ANQGSEA. The CDR3 is made up of 15 amino acids. The V gene lost 3 bases and the J gene lost 0 bases, with 12 bases spanning the gap. This receptor was taken from a human donor with diffuse large B-cell lymphoma. The chain uses TRBV29-1 and TRBJ2-1; possibly TRBD1 or TRBD2 for D (6 bases each). Material: tumor tissue. The CDR3 protein is CSVEGGRASYNEQFF. The CDR3 nucleotides read TGCAGCGTTGAGGGGGGCAGGGCCTCCTACAATGAGCAGTTCTTC.